The rows below give T cell receptor beta chains drawn from one sample of a study of cytomegalovirus exposure and HLA in healthy donors. Using immunoSEQ multiplex PCR, the repertoire was profiled, and TCRdb retains in-frame clones only, with some absent. The table includes 200,000 to 250,000 clones, under 70% detected once. Sequencing used PBMCs. The receptor source for this set is a man aged 35 to 55 in good health and CMV-seropositive. Each CDR3 is given with its conserved first and last residue. Fields, in order: J gene, D gene, CDR3 length, clone size, V gene, CDR3 protein, CDR3 DNA. The D gene is left open where the match is weak. Clone size is shown for a subset of rows, as once, few, many or a class of expanded clone.

J: TRBJ2-3
D: -
length: 17
size: -
V: TRBV4-1
CDR3: CASSQFRGFELADTQYF
DNA: TGCGCCAGCAGCCAATTCAGGGGTTTCGAACTTGCAGATACGCAGTATTTT

J: TRBJ2-3
D: -
length: 13
size: -
V: TRBV11-3
CDR3: CASSLLSTDTQYF
DNA: TGTGCCAGCAGCTTACTCTCCACAGATACGCAGTATTTT

J: TRBJ2-3
D: TRBD2
length: 15
size: -
V: TRBV2
CDR3: CASSEDGGSTDTQYF
DNA: TGTGCCAGCAGTGAGGACGGGGGGAGCACAGATACGCAGTATTTT

J: TRBJ2-1
D: -
length: 14
size: -
V: TRBV4-1
CDR3: CASSLETGRSEQFF
DNA: TGCGCCAGCAGCCTCGAGACAGGACGGAGTGAGCAGTTCTTC

J: TRBJ2-1
D: -
length: 15
size: -
V: TRBV9
CDR3: CASSVRTAAYNEQFF
DNA: TGTGCCAGCAGCGTCAGGACAGCGGCCTACAATGAGCAGTTCTTC

J: TRBJ1-5
D: -
length: 16
size: -
V: TRBV21-1
CDR3: CASSPLRSGGQQPQHF
DNA: TGTGCCAGCAGCCCTCTGCGAAGTGGTGGACAGCAACCCCAGCATTTT

J: TRBJ1-3
D: TRBD1
length: 19
size: -
V: TRBV28
CDR3: CASSSLRRGSKSFGNTIYF
DNA: TGTGCCAGCAGTTCATTACGCAGGGGGTCTAAATCCTTTGGAAACACCATATATTTT

J: TRBJ1-2
D: -
length: 13
size: -
V: TRBV6-1
CDR3: CASSRRENYGYTF
DNA: TGTGCCAGCTCTCGGCGGGAGAACTATGGCTACACCTTC

J: TRBJ1-2
D: -
length: 12
size: -
V: TRBV10-3
CDR3: CAIRGPNYGYTF
DNA: TGTGCCATCAGGGGCCCTAACTATGGCTACACCTTC

J: TRBJ2-1
D: -
length: 14
size: -
V: TRBV5-1
CDR3: CASSRDTFYNEQFF
DNA: TGCGCCAGCAGCCGCGACACCTTTTACAATGAGCAGTTCTTC

J: TRBJ2-2
D: TRBD1
length: 15
size: -
V: TRBV28
CDR3: CASSLVQGDTGELFF
DNA: TGTGCCAGCAGTTTGGTCCAGGGGGACACCGGGGAGCTGTTTTTT

J: TRBJ2-2
D: -
length: 14
size: -
V: TRBV28
CDR3: CASNHDSNTGELFF
DNA: TGTGCCAGCAACCACGACTCGAACACCGGGGAGCTGTTTTTT

J: TRBJ1-6
D: TRBD1
length: 19
size: few
V: TRBV7-9
CDR3: CASSLDAGARGKFNSPLHF
DNA: TGTGCCAGCAGCTTAGATGCTGGGGCCAGGGGGAAGTTTAATTCACCCCTCCACTTT

J: TRBJ2-2
D: -
length: 14
size: -
V: TRBV7-2
CDR3: CASSFSGNTGELFF
DNA: TGTGCCAGCAGCTTTAGTGGGAACACCGGGGAGCTGTTTTTT

J: TRBJ2-7
D: -
length: 15
size: -
V: TRBV11-2
CDR3: CASSNPLGGSYEQYF
DNA: TGTGCCAGCAGCAACCCCTTAGGGGGCTCCTACGAGCAGTACTTC

J: TRBJ1-6
D: TRBD1
length: 14
size: -
V: TRBV7-2
CDR3: CASSSGTGEKPLHF
DNA: TGTGCCAGCAGCTCCGGGACAGGGGAAAAACCCCTCCACTTT

J: TRBJ2-7
D: TRBD1
length: 15
size: -
V: TRBV5-1
CDR3: CASSLGTGGFDEQYF
DNA: TGCGCCAGCAGCTTGGGGACAGGGGGCTTCGACGAGCAGTACTTC

J: TRBJ2-7
D: TRBD2
length: 18
size: -
V: TRBV4-2
CDR3: CASSQVLLLAGGSYEQYF
DNA: TGTGCCAGCAGCCAAGTCCTCCTCCTAGCGGGGGGTTCCTACGAGCAGTACTTC

J: TRBJ2-3
D: TRBD2
length: 16
size: many
V: TRBV6-4
CDR3: CASSENSGGATDTQYF
DNA: TGTGCCAGCAGTGAAAATAGCGGGGGGGCCACAGATACGCAGTATTTT

J: TRBJ2-7
D: TRBD1
length: 14
size: few
V: TRBV6-6
CDR3: CASTLTDRGREQYF
DNA: TGTGCCAGCACCCTAACTGACAGGGGTCGGGAGCAGTACTTC

J: TRBJ2-5
D: -
length: 15
size: -
V: TRBV9
CDR3: CASSPPGGLQETQYF
DNA: TGTGCCAGCAGCCCGCCAGGGGGACTCCAAGAGACCCAGTACTTC

J: TRBJ2-1
D: TRBD2
length: 16
size: -
V: TRBV13
CDR3: CASSSNGGAVYNEQFF
DNA: TGTGCCAGCAGCTCGAACGGGGGGGCGGTCTACAATGAGCAGTTCTTC

J: TRBJ2-1
D: -
length: 13
size: -
V: TRBV7-2
CDR3: CASSLERANEQFF
DNA: TGTGCCAGCAGCTTAGAGAGGGCGAATGAGCAGTTCTTC

J: TRBJ1-1
D: -
length: 14
size: -
V: TRBV6-5
CDR3: CASSYQEGDTEAFF
DNA: TGTGCCAGCAGTTACCAGGAAGGGGACACTGAAGCTTTCTTT

J: TRBJ2-5
D: TRBD1
length: 14
size: -
V: TRBV5-1
CDR3: CASSLGTAQETQYF
DNA: TGCGCCAGCAGCTTAGGGACAGCACAAGAGACCCAGTACTTC

J: TRBJ2-3
D: -
length: 17
size: -
V: TRBV15
CDR3: CATSRDRVVSSTDTQYF
DNA: TGTGCCACCAGCAGAGATCGAGTGGTCTCTAGCACAGATACGCAGTATTTT

J: TRBJ1-1
D: -
length: 11
size: -
V: TRBV29-1
CDR3: CSVEVGGGAFF
DNA: TGCAGCGTTGAGGTGGGGGGGGGAGCTTTCTTT

J: TRBJ1-2
D: TRBD1
length: 15
size: few
V: TRBV19
CDR3: CASSAGTVGGYGYTF
DNA: TGTGCCAGTAGTGCTGGGACAGTGGGCGGCTATGGCTACACCTTC

J: TRBJ2-1
D: TRBD2
length: 15
size: -
V: TRBV14
CDR3: CASSPSGGAGSEQFF
DNA: TGTGCCAGCAGCCCTAGCGGGGGGGCAGGATCTGAGCAGTTCTTC

J: TRBJ2-7
D: -
length: 12
size: -
V: TRBV5-6
CDR3: CASSFQTYEQYF
DNA: TGTGCCAGCAGCTTTCAGACCTACGAGCAGTACTTC

J: TRBJ2-7
D: TRBD2
length: 12
size: -
V: TRBV28
CDR3: CASSPLGGEQYF
DNA: TGTGCCAGCAGCCCCTTGGGAGGGGAGCAGTACTTC

J: TRBJ2-5
D: -
length: 19
size: -
V: TRBV9
CDR3: CASSVATGGAGGRRETQYF
DNA: TGTGCCAGCAGCGTAGCTACAGGGGGAGCGGGGGGTCGCCGAGAGACCCAGTACTTC

J: TRBJ2-7
D: -
length: 14
size: -
V: TRBV5-6
CDR3: CASSRYSGKYEQYF
DNA: TGTGCCAGCAGCCGTTATTCCGGGAAGTACGAGCAGTACTTC

J: TRBJ1-1
D: TRBD1
length: 14
size: -
V: TRBV19
CDR3: CASSSWDSNTEAFF
DNA: TGTGCCAGTAGTTCATGGGACAGTAACACTGAAGCTTTCTTT

J: TRBJ1-1
D: -
length: 15
size: -
V: TRBV25-1
CDR3: CASRRGEALNTEAFF
DNA: TGTGCCAGCAGGCGAGGGGAGGCCCTGAACACTGAAGCTTTCTTT

J: TRBJ1-1
D: -
length: 15
size: once
V: TRBV18
CDR3: CASSPRLGAMAEAFF
DNA: TGTGCCAGCTCACCACGCCTGGGGGCTATGGCTGAAGCTTTCTTT

J: TRBJ1-5
D: TRBD1
length: 13
size: once
V: TRBV5-5
CDR3: CASSSTGDQPQHF
DNA: TGTGCCAGCAGCTCAACAGGGGATCAGCCCCAGCATTTT

J: TRBJ2-4
D: -
length: 14
size: -
V: TRBV11-2
CDR3: CASSSRGIENIQYF
DNA: TGTGCCAGCAGCTCGCGGGGAATCGAAAACATTCAGTACTTC

J: TRBJ2-7
D: TRBD2
length: 15
size: once
V: TRBV6-6
CDR3: CASSFSGESSYEQYF
DNA: TGTGCCAGCAGCTTTAGCGGGGAAAGCTCCTACGAGCAGTACTTC

J: TRBJ2-1
D: -
length: 16
size: -
V: TRBV10-3
CDR3: CAISESGGISYNEQFF
DNA: TGTGCCATCAGTGAGTCCGGCGGGATCTCCTACAATGAGCAGTTCTTC

J: TRBJ2-5
D: TRBD2
length: 17
size: few
V: TRBV4-1
CDR3: CASSLLGTSGAPETQYF
DNA: TGCGCCAGCAGTTTATTAGGGACTAGCGGGGCCCCAGAGACCCAGTACTTC

J: TRBJ2-1
D: TRBD1
length: 16
size: -
V: TRBV5-8
CDR3: CATGQGARSLVSEQFF
DNA: TGTGCCACCGGGCAGGGGGCCCGGTCCCTCGTGAGTGAGCAGTTCTTC

J: TRBJ2-5
D: TRBD2
length: 14
size: -
V: TRBV6-6
CDR3: CASMERGGGETQYF
DNA: TGTGCCAGCATGGAGCGGGGGGGCGGGGAGACCCAGTACTTC

J: TRBJ2-4
D: TRBD1
length: 13
size: -
V: TRBV19
CDR3: CASSKGQGNIQYF
DNA: TGTGCCAGTAGTAAAGGACAGGGAAACATTCAGTACTTC

J: TRBJ2-3
D: -
length: 13
size: -
V: TRBV7-3
CDR3: CASSLSSLTDKYF
DNA: TGTGCCAGCAGCTTATCCTCCCTCACAGATAAGTATTTT

J: TRBJ2-7
D: -
length: 15
size: -
V: TRBV19
CDR3: CASSIDGRSPYEQYF
DNA: TGTGCCAGTAGTATAGATGGGAGGTCCCCCTACGAGCAGTACTTC